A selection of T cell receptor beta chains follows, all from one sample in a study of T-cell memory formation after mild COVID-19. TCRdb recomputed calls from the 5' RACE reads with MiXCR, one row per CDR3 protein. In the table there are hundreds of thousands of distinct CDR3 sequences, roughly 13% of which are singletons. Specimen: PBMCs or a T cell subset sorted from them (not recorded which). The source of these receptors is a man between 18 and 35 years old who had mild COVID-19 (a few samples of this study predate the infection). Cell type and time point are not known. Both conserved end residues are part of each CDR3. The order of the fields is J gene, V gene, D gene, clone size, CDR3 DNA, CDR3 protein. A D gene is named only where the DNA matches it firmly. Size values are once, few and many counts, or a class for expanded clones, and some rows have none.

J gene: TRBJ2-5; V gene: TRBV27; D gene: TRBD2; clone size: .; CDR3 DNA: TGTGCCAGCAGCCTGTCAGCGGGGGAGCTCGGGGAGACCCAGTACTTC; CDR3 protein: CASSLSAGELGETQYF
J gene: TRBJ2-1; V gene: TRBV4-1; D gene: .; clone size: .; CDR3 DNA: TGCGCCAGCAGCCAAGAAGACAACTCCTACAATGAGCAGTTCTTC; CDR3 protein: CASSQEDNSYNEQFF
J gene: TRBJ2-3; V gene: TRBV7-2; D gene: .; clone size: many; CDR3 DNA: TGTGCCAGCAGCTCTGGACGCATTGATACGCAGTATTTT; CDR3 protein: CASSSGRIDTQYF
J gene: TRBJ1-2; V gene: TRBV7-2; D gene: .; clone size: many; CDR3 DNA: TGTGCCAGCAGCTTAGGACAGTCAATCGATGGCTACACCTTC; CDR3 protein: CASSLGQSIDGYTF
J gene: TRBJ2-5; V gene: TRBV28; D gene: TRBD1; clone size: .; CDR3 DNA: TGTGCCAGCAGTACATATGGAGACAGGGAGGAGACCCAGTACTTC; CDR3 protein: CASSTYGDREETQYF
J gene: TRBJ2-2; V gene: TRBV5-1; D gene: TRBD2; clone size: many; CDR3 DNA: TGCGCCAGCACCGGGGGGGCCGGCGGGGAGCTGTTTTTT; CDR3 protein: CASTGGAGGELFF
J gene: TRBJ1-1; V gene: TRBV7-9; D gene: .; clone size: few; CDR3 DNA: TGTGCCAGCAGCCAGAGTAGGGTGGGGAACACTGAAGCTTTCTTT; CDR3 protein: CASSQSRVGNTEAFF
J gene: TRBJ1-1; V gene: TRBV19; D gene: .; clone size: .; CDR3 DNA: TGTGCCAGTAGTATCGTGGGGGTGAACACTGAAGCTTTCTTT; CDR3 protein: CASSIVGVNTEAFF
J gene: TRBJ2-1; V gene: TRBV5-1; D gene: .; clone size: few; CDR3 DNA: TGCGCCAGCAGCTTGGGGCCGGGGACGGGATTGAGTGAGCAGTTCTTC; CDR3 protein: CASSLGPGTGLSEQFF
J gene: TRBJ1-2; V gene: TRBV4-3; D gene: .; clone size: .; CDR3 DNA: TGCGCCAGCAGCCAGAGAACGGGGAACATCTATGGCTACACCTTC; CDR3 protein: CASSQRTGNIYGYTF
J gene: TRBJ1-1; V gene: TRBV12-3/TRBV12-4; D gene: TRBD1; clone size: few; CDR3 DNA: TGTGCCAGCACCACAGGGGTCCCCACTGAAGCTTTCTTT; CDR3 protein: CASTTGVPTEAFF
J gene: TRBJ2-3; V gene: TRBV5-6; D gene: .; clone size: few; CDR3 DNA: TGTGCCAGCAGCTTGGCCCCCAGTCCGACGCAGTATTTT; CDR3 protein: CASSLAPSPTQYF
J gene: TRBJ1-2; V gene: TRBV7-9; D gene: .; clone size: .; CDR3 DNA: TGTGCCAGCAGCCCCGACAGGTCCTATGGCTACACCTTC; CDR3 protein: CASSPDRSYGYTF
J gene: TRBJ2-5; V gene: TRBV7-9; D gene: .; clone size: .; CDR3 DNA: TGTGCCAGCAGCTCCCCGGTGGGGCTGGTCGAGACCCAGTACTTC; CDR3 protein: CASSSPVGLVETQYF
J gene: TRBJ2-3; V gene: TRBV7-7; D gene: .; clone size: few; CDR3 DNA: TGTGCCAGCAGCCCTCTGACCCGCACAGATACGCAGTATTTT; CDR3 protein: CASSPLTRTDTQYF
J gene: TRBJ1-1; V gene: TRBV4-1; D gene: .; clone size: few; CDR3 DNA: TGCGCCAGCAGCCAACACGGACTCGGGGTCACTGAAGCTTTCTTT; CDR3 protein: CASSQHGLGVTEAFF
J gene: TRBJ1-2; V gene: TRBV27; D gene: .; clone size: few; CDR3 DNA: TGTGCCAGCAGTTCCGGTCTCTTCTATGGCTACACCTTC; CDR3 protein: CASSSGLFYGYTF
J gene: TRBJ1-1; V gene: TRBV4-3; D gene: TRBD1; clone size: .; CDR3 DNA: TGCGCCAGCAGCCAAGGTGTACAGGGGCCTGAAGCTTTCTTT; CDR3 protein: CASSQGVQGPEAFF
J gene: TRBJ1-2; V gene: TRBV6-5; D gene: .; clone size: .; CDR3 DNA: TGTGCCAGCCGACATCGGACGTTGGGCTACACCTTC; CDR3 protein: CASRHRTLGYTF
J gene: TRBJ1-4; V gene: TRBV12-3/TRBV12-4; D gene: .; clone size: .; CDR3 DNA: TGTGCCAGCAGTTTTCGGTCTGGTAGTCGAGAACTGTTTTTT; CDR3 protein: CASSFRSGSRELFF
J gene: TRBJ2-2; V gene: TRBV29-1; D gene: .; clone size: few; CDR3 DNA: TGCAGCGTTTCTCGGGGGGCGAGCGGGGAGCTGTTTTTT; CDR3 protein: CSVSRGASGELFF
J gene: TRBJ2-5; V gene: TRBV11-1; D gene: TRBD2; clone size: .; CDR3 DNA: TGTGCCAGCAGTTCGGGGGGGACCCAAGAGACCCAGTACTTC; CDR3 protein: CASSSGGTQETQYF
J gene: TRBJ2-3; V gene: TRBV6-5; D gene: .; clone size: few; CDR3 DNA: TGTGCCAGCAGCGCCTGGCAGGGGACAGATACGCAGTATTTT; CDR3 protein: CASSAWQGTDTQYF